This record looks at one T cell receptor (beta chain) sequence and its context. No cognate antigen has been identified for it. Per-base quality was not reported, and no clone a single base away is much larger than it. TCRbeta CDR3 regions were amplified from genomic DNA using the immunoSEQ Assay, a bias-controlled multiplex PCR. The original methods were these. Within the assay, amplification of reference gene primers was used to estimate how many nucleated cells each sample contained. To quantify the absolute abundance of each unique TCRbeta CDR3 rearrangement, sequence reads were collapsed and filtered. For each sample, productive Simpson clonality was calculated by taking the square root of Simpson's diversity index across productive rearrangements. This is the immuneACCESS table as TCRdb keeps it, with only in-frame sequences that have V and J called. A part of the clones is gone; compared with another copy, unresolved V genes explain less than half, and the rest is unexplained. V and J calls and clone size are given by that table; D and trimming were obtained from the DNA. A total of under 300,000 clones appear in this sample, 85% to 90% of them only once. Jointly, the top ten make up roughly 16% of the sample.

The sample is drawn from a study of blood T cell repertoires in COVID-19 (dated by TCRdb to the early 2020s). General notes on the study: Samples covering the acute and convalescent phases of COVID-19 were provided by collaborators in the United States, Italy and Spain. Where available, HLA class I and class II types were taken from metadata supplied by the sample provider and were not determined by assay-based typing. The sample metadata nearly always contained a de-identified subject ID, COVID-19 status, age in years and sex. The material from the prospective study consisted of cDNA or gDNA derived from T cells, B-cell-depleted T cells, or PBMCs. The samples were drawn from the first 160 participants of the ongoing ImmuneRACE study and from 950 to 1,500 subjects provided by 6 global collaborators. The repertoires were made available in a free public database intended to serve as a resource for research on the immune response to SARS-CoV-2. Deeply sampled blood TCRbeta repertoires from subjects exposed to, actively infected with, or recovered from COVID-19 were included in the dataset.

Participants in the prospective study were aged roughly 18 to 100 years, lived in about two dozen United States geographic areas, and enrolled through a virtual design. In the prospective study, participants were assigned to cohorts based on the clinical history participants reported in a screening survey and a study questionnaire. ImmuneRACE Cohort 3 recovered participants were defined by two consecutive negative NP/OP PCR tests, healthcare professional clearance, or symptom resolution. Each participant in the prospective study had whole blood, serum and a nasopharyngeal or oropharyngeal swab collected by mobile phlebotomists. Over an approximately 2-month period, participants in the prospective study had the option of providing additional blood draws and questionnaires. Blood samples from the prospective study were shipped frozen or at room temperature prior to DNA extraction. Paper-wide results and their limitations: The amount of clinical and demographic metadata varied by source and participant and was provided uncurated.

V lost 0 bases and J lost 2 bases, and the count of bases not matched to a germline gene is 8. Taken from the germline V gene, the CDR1 and CDR2 loops are SQVTM and ANQGSEA. From the cysteine up to the phenylalanine, the CDR3 has a length of 17 residues. The sequence is cut down to CDR3 DNA, 51 bases in frame from base 1. Sequenced: PBMCs or T cells enriched from blood (not recorded which). The sequence links TRBV29-1 to TRBJ2-1, and TRBD2 aligns with 9 junction nucleotides. This TCR came from a man aged 18 to 29 who had recovered from COVID-19. Here the CDR3 is given as CSVEDRGGRGTYNEQFF. The sequence in DNA is TGCAGCGTTGAAGATCGAGGCGGGAGGGGGACCTACAATGAGCAGTTCTTC.